These T cell receptor beta chains were read from a single sample in a study of vaccination effects on CD4 cells after COVID-19. For these TCRs, the target antigens are not known. Libraries were prepared by immunoSEQ multiplex PCR; TCRdb keeps only in-frame clonotypes and omits some of them. Seen here are 50,000 to 65,000 clones, roughly four fifths observed once, and the top ten hold roughly 2.4%. The starting material was CD4+ T cells from PBMCs cultured with HCoV-229E spike peptides, obtained before COVID-19 vaccination. Every receptor here comes from a human donor who received a COVID-19 vaccine. The CDR3 runs from the conserved cysteine through the conserved F or W. A D gene is named only where the DNA matches it firmly. Expanded clones get a size class; other rows say once, few or many, or leave the size out.

clone size: -; J gene: TRBJ1-4; V gene: TRBV7-2; D gene: TRBD1; CDR3 DNA: TGTGCCAGCAGCTTAGCTGTGGGACAGGGCGTTGAAAAACTGTTTTTT; CDR3 protein: CASSLAVGQGVEKLFF
clone size: -; J gene: TRBJ2-4; V gene: TRBV5-1; D gene: TRBD2; CDR3 DNA: TGCGCCAGCAGCTTGGGGGAGGGGAACATTCAGTACTTC; CDR3 protein: CASSLGEGNIQYF
clone size: -; J gene: TRBJ2-5; V gene: TRBV12-3/TRBV12-4; D gene: TRBD1; CDR3 DNA: TGTGCCAGCGGACAGGCCGAGACCCAGTACTTC; CDR3 protein: CASGQAETQYF
clone size: -; J gene: TRBJ2-3; V gene: TRBV24-1; D gene: -; CDR3 DNA: TGTGCCACCAGTTCCCCAGTCGGGACTTCTTTGGGAGATACGCAGTATTTT; CDR3 protein: CATSSPVGTSLGDTQYF
clone size: -; J gene: TRBJ1-2; V gene: TRBV21-1; D gene: -; CDR3 DNA: TGTGCCAGCAGAGGGAAACAGGGGTTGTCTAACTATGGCTACACCTTC; CDR3 protein: CASRGKQGLSNYGYTF
clone size: -; J gene: TRBJ2-5; V gene: TRBV6-5; D gene: -; CDR3 DNA: TGTGCCAGCTCGATTACTAGCCTCCAAGAGACCCAGTACTTC; CDR3 protein: CASSITSLQETQYF
clone size: -; J gene: TRBJ2-3; V gene: TRBV19; D gene: TRBD2; CDR3 DNA: TGTGCCAGTAGTATCCAGCGGGGAGATACGCAGTATTTT; CDR3 protein: CASSIQRGDTQYF
clone size: -; J gene: TRBJ2-4; V gene: TRBV4-3; D gene: -; CDR3 DNA: TGCGCCAGCAGCCTCCCCGGGTTTAGTCTGGCCAAAAACATTCAGTACTTC; CDR3 protein: CASSLPGFSLAKNIQYF
clone size: -; J gene: TRBJ1-5; V gene: TRBV5-5; D gene: TRBD1; CDR3 DNA: TGTGCCAGCAGCACCAAATCAGGGGGTTTCGATCAGCCCCAGCATTTT; CDR3 protein: CASSTKSGGFDQPQHF
clone size: -; J gene: TRBJ2-5; V gene: TRBV30; D gene: TRBD2; CDR3 DNA: TGTGCCTGGACGGGGGGGATTCAAGAGACCCAGTACTTC; CDR3 protein: CAWTGGIQETQYF
clone size: -; J gene: TRBJ1-2; V gene: TRBV7-9; D gene: TRBD1; CDR3 DNA: TGTGCCAGCAGCCCCAGCCTGACAGGGGGCAGTAACTATGGCTACACCTTC; CDR3 protein: CASSPSLTGGSNYGYTF
clone size: once; J gene: TRBJ2-2; V gene: TRBV6-2/TRBV6-3; D gene: -; CDR3 DNA: TGTGCCAGCAGCCTCGAGGGTATTGAGCTGTTTTTT; CDR3 protein: CASSLEGIELFF
clone size: once; J gene: TRBJ1-2; V gene: TRBV20-1; D gene: -; CDR3 DNA: TGCAGTGCTAGTGATAACTATGGCTACACCTTC; CDR3 protein: CSASDNYGYTF
clone size: once; J gene: TRBJ1-5; V gene: TRBV6-6; D gene: -; CDR3 DNA: TGTGCCAGCAGTTATAACGCCATTAGCAATCAGCCCCAGCATTTT; CDR3 protein: CASSYNAISNQPQHF
clone size: -; J gene: TRBJ1-1; V gene: TRBV18; D gene: TRBD1; CDR3 DNA: TGTGCCAGCTCCCGGGACAGCATGAACACTGAAGCTTTCTTT; CDR3 protein: CASSRDSMNTEAFF
clone size: -; J gene: TRBJ1-2; V gene: TRBV18; D gene: -; CDR3 DNA: TGTGCCAGCTCACCCCGAGATGGGAGTGATGGCTACACCTTC; CDR3 protein: CASSPRDGSDGYTF
clone size: -; J gene: TRBJ1-3; V gene: TRBV9; D gene: -; CDR3 DNA: TGTGCCAGCAGCGTAACGGGGAACCCTGGAAACACCATATATTTT; CDR3 protein: CASSVTGNPGNTIYF
clone size: -; J gene: TRBJ1-2; V gene: TRBV6-6; D gene: -; CDR3 DNA: TGTGCCAGCGGCCCAGGAGGGACGAGCTACACCTTC; CDR3 protein: CASGPGGTSYTF
clone size: -; J gene: TRBJ2-4; V gene: TRBV5-6; D gene: TRBD2; CDR3 DNA: TGTGCCAGCAGCGATAGCGGGGGTGGGAACATTCAGTACTTC; CDR3 protein: CASSDSGGGNIQYF
clone size: -; J gene: TRBJ2-3; V gene: TRBV7-2; D gene: -; CDR3 DNA: TGTGCCAGCCCGACCGGGCGGAACTCAGATACGCAGTATTTT; CDR3 protein: CASPTGRNSDTQYF
clone size: -; J gene: TRBJ2-1; V gene: TRBV19; D gene: TRBD2; CDR3 DNA: TGTGCCAGTAGTGCCCTACTAGCGGGGTTCTACAATGAGCAGTTCTTC; CDR3 protein: CASSALLAGFYNEQFF
clone size: once; J gene: TRBJ1-5; V gene: TRBV28; D gene: -; CDR3 DNA: TGTGCCAGCAGCCCCGTTCGTAGGGGCAATCAGCCCCAGCATTTT; CDR3 protein: CASSPVRRGNQPQHF
clone size: -; J gene: TRBJ2-5; V gene: TRBV5-1; D gene: -; CDR3 DNA: TGCGCCAGCAGCTTGGAAGGCAGGGACGCAGAGACCCAGTACTTC; CDR3 protein: CASSLEGRDAETQYF
clone size: -; J gene: TRBJ1-2; V gene: TRBV27; D gene: TRBD1; CDR3 DNA: TGTGCCAGCAGAGAGAACAGGGGGCTTAACTATGGCTACACCTTC; CDR3 protein: CASRENRGLNYGYTF
clone size: once; J gene: TRBJ2-3; V gene: TRBV29-1; D gene: -; CDR3 DNA: TGCAGCGCTGGGGGAGGGGGGGTCACAGATACGCAGTATTTT; CDR3 protein: CSAGGGGVTDTQYF
clone size: -; J gene: TRBJ1-1; V gene: TRBV6-1; D gene: -; CDR3 DNA: TGTGCCAGCAGTGGATCCTACCTACACAAGAACACTGAAGCTTTCTTT; CDR3 protein: CASSGSYLHKNTEAFF
clone size: -; J gene: TRBJ1-3; V gene: TRBV6-5; D gene: -; CDR3 DNA: TGTGCCAGCAATAAGGGAGACTCTGGAAACACCATATATTTT; CDR3 protein: CASNKGDSGNTIYF
clone size: -; J gene: TRBJ1-1; V gene: TRBV6-5; D gene: -; CDR3 DNA: TGTGCCAGCAGCCTGGTGGGGGGGGGTACTGAAGCTTTCTTT; CDR3 protein: CASSLVGGGTEAFF
clone size: -; J gene: TRBJ1-3; V gene: TRBV21-1; D gene: -; CDR3 DNA: TGTGCCAGCAGCGAGACCGATGGAAACACCATATATTTT; CDR3 protein: CASSETDGNTIYF
clone size: -; J gene: TRBJ2-3; V gene: TRBV5-1; D gene: TRBD1; CDR3 DNA: TGCGCCAGCAGCTTGGTCGGGACAGGGGAAGATACGCAGTATTTT; CDR3 protein: CASSLVGTGEDTQYF
clone size: -; J gene: TRBJ1-3; V gene: TRBV3-1/TRBV3-2; D gene: -; CDR3 DNA: TGTGCCAGCAGCCAGGGGGGGGGCTCTGGAAACACCATATATTTT; CDR3 protein: CASSQGGGSGNTIYF
clone size: -; J gene: TRBJ2-3; V gene: TRBV19; D gene: -; CDR3 DNA: TGTGCCAGTACCCCGGACAGGGACTACACAGATACGCAGTATTTT; CDR3 protein: CASTPDRDYTDTQYF
clone size: -; J gene: TRBJ2-5; V gene: TRBV27; D gene: -; CDR3 DNA: TGTGCCAGCAGTTTATCCGGGTTGGAGACCCAGTACTTC; CDR3 protein: CASSLSGLETQYF
clone size: -; J gene: TRBJ2-5; V gene: TRBV6-1; D gene: -; CDR3 DNA: TGTGCCAGCAGTGAAGCGCCCCAAGAGACCCAGTACTTC; CDR3 protein: CASSEAPQETQYF
clone size: few; J gene: TRBJ1-5; V gene: TRBV7-2; D gene: TRBD1; CDR3 DNA: TGTGCCAGCAGCTCCCAGACAGGGGCGGCCAATCAGCCCCAGCATTTT; CDR3 protein: CASSSQTGAANQPQHF
clone size: -; J gene: TRBJ2-1; V gene: TRBV18; D gene: TRBD1; CDR3 DNA: TGTGCCAGCTCACGAAAGACAGGGGAGAATGAGCAGTTCTTC; CDR3 protein: CASSRKTGENEQFF